A single sample gave rise to the 10 T cell receptor beta chains below, sequenced in a study of cytotoxic CD8 clonotypes in ibrutinib-treated CLL. Produced via immunoSEQ multiplex PCR; TCRdb's table is partial and in-frame only. The repertoire holds roughly 160,000 clones, with approximately 77% as singletons. The specimen comprised PBMCs, sampled after 12 months of ibrutinib treatment. These receptor sequences come from a human donor with chronic lymphocytic leukemia.

This chain uses TRBV18 with TRBJ2-5; 7 nucleotides match TRBD2. J was trimmed by 4 bases and V by 5 bases; bases with no gene match: 10. Per germline, CDR1 KGHSH and CDR2 LQKENI. This CDR3 is built from 15 residues. The CDR3 loop reads CASSFTSARGETQYF. The CDR3 DNA follows: TGTGCCAGCTCATTCACTAGCGCGAGAGGAGAGACCCAGTACTTC.

This chain uses TRBV7-9 with TRBJ1-2; TRBD1 might be the D (5 bases). The CDR3 extends over 13 amino acids. V lost 5 bases and J 8 bases, leaving 15 bases between the germline ends. The germline CDR1 and CDR2 sequences are SEHNR and FQNEAQ (reference sequence). In DNA form, the CDR3 reads TGTGCCAGCAGCGCGGGGACGGGGAGGGGCTACACCTTC. It is translated as CASSAGTGRGYTF.

The table lists this clone with a count of one. The chain has TRBV9 and TRBJ2-3; 7 bases agree with TRBD1. V gave up 7 bases and J gave up 2 bases; unmatched junction bases: 10. The CDR3 has 15 residues. CDR1 and CDR2 from the germline V gene are SGDLS and YYNGEE. The CDR3: CASASGTVLTDTQYF. The DNA for the CDR3 is TGTGCCAGCGCCTCAGGGACAGTGCTCACAGATACGCAGTATTTT.

This chain joins TRBV27 and TRBJ2-7, with 8 bases matching TRBD1. The J segment lost 4 bases and the V segment lost 6 bases, leaving 8 bases of the junction unmatched. Germline lookup yields CDR1 MNHEY and CDR2 SMNVEV (reference sequence). This CDR3 spans 14 amino acids. The CDR3 reads CASSRTGNLYEQYF. The CDR3 DNA follows: TGTGCCAGCAGCCGGACAGGGAACCTGTACGAGCAGTACTTC.

This sequence joins TRBV28 and TRBJ2-2; 9 nucleotides align to TRBD1. The CDR3 runs to 15 residues. Trimming removed 6 bases from V and 4 bases from J; junction bases left unmatched: 6. Germline CDR1 is MDHEN and CDR2 is SYDVKM. The DNA of the CDR3 is TGTGCCAGCAGCCACGGGACAGGGATCACCGGGGAGCTGTTTTTT. Its translation is CASSHGTGITGELFF.

The rearrangement links TRBV18 to TRBJ1-1; D remains ambiguous. CDR3 length equals 15 residues. The germline V gene has CDR1 KGHSH and CDR2 LQKENI. Trimming took off 3 bases at V and 7 bases at J, with 18 bases between the two ends. The CDR3 region has the DNA TGTGCCAGCTCACCCCACCTAGAAGTCACCGTTGAAGCTTTCTTT. Residues: CASSPHLEVTVEAFF.

The chain recombines TRBV5-1 with TRBJ1-1; maybe TRBD1 (6 bases). Germline CDR1 reads SGHRS; CDR2 reads YFSETQ. CDR3 length: 15 amino acids. V shed 1 base and J shed 1 base, with 11 bases lying between them. The CDR3 reads CASSLIRGRNTEAFF. The DNA of the CDR3 is TGCGCCAGCAGCTTGATCCGGGGGCGGAACACTGAAGCTTTCTTT. The full variable domain, rest sourced from reference TRBV5-1 and TRBJ1-1, is KAGVTQTPRYLIKTRGQQVTLSCSPISGHRSVSWYQQTPGQGLQFLFEYFSETQRNKGNFPGRFSGRQFSNSRSEMNVSTLELGDSALYLCASSLIRGRNTEAFFGQGTRLTVV.

The chain combines TRBV25-1 with TRBJ2-3; D remains ambiguous. CDR1 is MGHDK, CDR2 SYGVNS, per germline. CDR3 length equals 14 residues. V was shortened by 3 bases and J by 0 bases, with 7 bases between the two germline ends. DNA for the CDR3: TGTGCCAGCAGTGAGACTCGAAGCACAGATACGCAGTATTTT. As protein: CASSETRSTDTQYF.

The chain recombines TRBV2 with TRBJ1-6; TRBD1 matches at 9 bases. With V trimmed by 0 bases and J by 7 bases, 4 bases remained unmatched. Germline-derived CDR1 and CDR2 are SNHLY and FYNNEI. The CDR3 totals 16 residues. The CDR3 DNA sequence: TGTGCCAGCAGTGAAGCGCTTGGACAGGGGAATTCACCCCTCCACTTT. Residues: CASSEALGQGNSPLHF.

This clone was counted only a few times. The chain recombines TRBV4-2 with TRBJ2-7; weak D call: TRBD1 (6 bases). Trimming removed 1 base from V and 6 bases from J, with 13 bases in between. CDR1 LGHNA and CDR2 YNFKEQ come from the germline V gene. CDR3 length equals 14 residues. Here the CDR3 DNA reads TGTGCCAGCAGCCAAGGGTGGACAGCCGCCGAGCAGTACTTC. Residues: CASSQGWTAAEQYF.